The text below deals with one TCR beta chain. The sample is drawn from a study of blood T cell repertoires in COVID-19. Authors' methods: Amplifying reference gene primers gave estimates of nucleated cell counts. Assay used: immunoSEQ multiplex PCR; TCRdb lists only in-frame clones, some missing. Clone size and V and J calls were adopted from that table, with D and trimming inferred from the DNA. The sample consists of approximately 220,000 clones, around 87% of them appearing once. The germline gives CDR1 MDHEN, CDR2 SYDVKM. The CDR3 sequence is 13 residues long. The ends lost 5 bases at V and 7 bases at J; junction bases unmatched: 7.

The chain uses TRBV28 and TRBJ1-2, with 7 bases fitting TRBD1. What was sequenced was peripheral blood. The TCR was taken from a man aged 55 to 70 with acute or convalescent COVID-19. The CDR3 DNA follows: TGTGCCAGCAGTCTCGGACAGGAGGGTGGCTACACCTTC. As protein: CASSLGQEGGYTF.